A single sample is the source of the 25 T cell receptor beta chains below, sequenced in a study of OX40 agonist ivuxolimab in advanced cancers. Repertoires were generated with immunoSEQ multiplex PCR, while TCRdb's copy carries only in-frame clones and drops some. The data contain about 70,000 clones, 89% of them singletons. Source: CD4+ or CD8+ T cells sorted from blood, taken in a trial of the OX40 agonist ivuxolimab. These TCRs come from an adult with an advanced solid tumor such as melanoma, head and neck, liver or kidney cancer.

This sequence joins TRBV19 and TRBJ1-2; D may be TRBD1 (5 bases). Germline CDR1 is LNHDA and CDR2 is SQIVND (reference sequence). CDR3 length: 13 residues. V gave up 8 bases and J gave up 7 bases, with 17 bases separating them. DNA for the CDR3: TGTGCCAGTGGGGGTAGCGGTAGTGTTGGCTACACCTTC. Translating it yields CASGGSGSVGYTF. The whole variable domain, remainder taken from reference TRBV19 and TRBJ1-2, is DGGITQSPKYLFRKEGQNVTLSCEQNLNHDAMYWYRQDPGQGLRLIYYSQIVNDFQKGDIAEGYSVSREKKESFPLTVTSAQKNPTAFYLCASGGSGSVGYTFGSGTRLTVV.

This clone was observed once. This sequence joins TRBV5-1 and TRBJ2-5, with D possibly being TRBD2 (6 bases). Trimming left V 2 bases short and J 4 bases short, with 12 bases between. The CDR3 runs to 14 residues. Germline V gene sequence: CDR1 SGHRS, CDR2 YFSETQ. CDR3 in DNA: TGCGCCAGCAGCTTCGGGGGTAAATTAGAGACCCAGTACTTC. Translating it yields CASSFGGKLETQYF.

This chain links TRBV18 with TRBJ1-3; D gene uncertain. Germline V gives CDR1 KGHSH, CDR2 LQKENI. V was pared by 2 bases and J by 7 bases, with 9 bases between. The CDR3 extends over 13 amino acids. CDR3 region: CASSPGEGNTIYF. The CDR3 coding sequence is TGTGCCAGCTCACCAGGGGAAGGGAACACCATATATTTT.

This clone is medium-sized (0.01 to 0.1%) within its sample. The V call is TRBV9, the J call TRBJ2-5; 15 bases align to TRBD2. V shed 0 bases, J shed 7 bases, and the junction held 7 bases outside the gene matches. The CDR3 has 17 residues. The germline V gene has CDR1 SGDLS and CDR2 YYNGEE. The CDR3: CASSVVRTSGGEGTQYF. In DNA form, the CDR3 reads TGTGCCAGCAGCGTAGTCCGGACTAGCGGGGGGGAGGGGACCCAGTACTTC.

The chain carries TRBV2 and TRBJ2-7, with 7 bases identical to TRBD1. V was clipped by 4 bases and J by 2 bases; unmatched bases: 8. CDR1 is SNHLY and CDR2 is FYNNEI in the germline V gene. CDR3 length equals 15 residues. CDR3 in amino acids: CASSGSQGIPYEQYF. The DNA of the CDR3 is TGTGCCAGCAGTGGGTCACAGGGGATCCCCTACGAGCAGTACTTC.

V is TRBV6-4 and J is TRBJ2-2; the D is unclear. This CDR3 has 14 amino acids. V was trimmed by 4 bases and J by 8 bases, leaving 14 bases between them. Germline loops: CDR1 MRHNA, CDR2 SNTAGT. Here the CDR3 reads CASSAKVGGGELFF. The CDR3 DNA sequence: TGTGCCAGCAGTGCGAAAGTCGGCGGAGGGGAGCTGTTTTTT.

J is TRBJ1-2 and V is TRBV6-5; D perhaps matches TRBD1 (5 bases). V was cut by 0 bases and J by 5 bases, with 10 bases left in between. CDR3 length: 14 amino acids. The germline gives CDR1 MNHEY, CDR2 SVGAGI. The CDR3, as DNA: TGTGCCAGCAGTTACTCGACTTGGGGGTATGGCTACACCTTC. This sequence encodes CASSYSTWGYGYTF.

This clone was counted a few times. The chain recombines TRBV7-2 with TRBJ1-2, with D possibly matching TRBD1 (5 bases). V dropped 5 bases and J dropped 4 bases, with 20 bases sitting between them. The CDR3 has 16 residues. From germline, CDR1 is SGHTA and CDR2 FQGNSA. CDR3 DNA: TGTGCCAGCAGCCCCCAGCGGGTAGGGGAAATCTATGGCTACACCTTC. It is translated as CASSPQRVGEIYGYTF.

The chain joins TRBV6-5 to TRBJ1-5; 8 bases map to TRBD1. The CDR3 has 14 amino acids. V shed 5 bases, J shed 7 bases, and the junction held 7 bases outside the gene matches. Per the germline V gene, CDR1 is MNHEY and CDR2 is SVGAGI. The CDR3 sequence is CASSPDRVSQPQHF. In DNA form, the CDR3 reads TGTGCCAGCAGTCCGGACAGGGTTAGCCAGCCCCAGCATTTT.

This clone has just one count. This chain links TRBV2 with TRBJ2-7; the D gene is possibly TRBD1 (6 bases). V shed 3 bases and J shed 3 bases, with 12 bases lying between them. Germline CDR1 and CDR2: SNHLY and FYNNEI. There are 14 residues in the CDR3. CDR3: CASSDRGPYYEQYF. CDR3 DNA: TGTGCCAGCAGTGACAGGGGACCTTACTACGAGCAGTACTTC.

Only a few counts were recorded for this clone. The chain combines TRBV5-1 with TRBJ1-5, with D unresolved. Trimming removed 2 bases from V and 7 bases from J, with 10 bases in between. Germline V gene data show CDR1 as SGHRS and CDR2 as YFSETQ. The CDR3 covers 13 residues. The CDR3 sequence is CASSLNRDQPQHF. CDR3 DNA sequence: TGCGCCAGCAGCTTAAACAGAGACCAGCCCCAGCATTTT.

J is TRBJ2-7 and V is TRBV5-1; 8 bases fit TRBD1. The CDR3 sequence is 13 residues long. The V gene end was trimmed by 0 bases and the J gene end by 8 bases; junction bases not matched to a gene: 4. Germline V gene sequence: CDR1 SGHRS, CDR2 YFSETQ. CDR3 in DNA: TGCGCCAGCAGCTTGGGGCACAGGGGGAAGCAGTACTTC. Protein product: CASSLGHRGKQYF.

The rearrangement links TRBV6-1 to TRBJ2-1, with TRBD1 identical over 9 bases. V trimming: 8 bases; J trimming: 5 bases; junction bases outside the gene matches: 7. This CDR3 has 14 residues. The V gene's germline CDR1 is MNHNS and CDR2 SASEGT. Here the CDR3 DNA reads TGTGCCAGCTGGACCGGGACAGGGAACAATGAGCAGTTCTTC. Translating gives CASWTGTGNNEQFF.

CDR3 in DNA: TGCGCCAGCAGCCGGACAGGTAGCAATGAGCAGTTCTTC. As protein: CASSRTGSNEQFF. This chain connects TRBV5-1 to TRBJ2-1, with 7 bases identical to TRBD1. The V gene end was trimmed by 4 bases and the J gene end by 6 bases; junction bases not matched to a gene: 4. The CDR3 is 13 residues long. Germline-derived CDR1 and CDR2 are SGHRS and YFSETQ.

The chain is built from TRBV9 and TRBJ2-1, with a weak D call TRBD2 (7 bases). CDR1 is SGDLS, CDR2 YYNGEE, per germline. This CDR3 has 17 residues. Trimming pared 4 bases from V and 6 bases from J, leaving 23 bases between. The CDR3 loop reads CASSPNLGRGVSNEQFF. CDR3 in DNA: TGTGCCAGCAGCCCTAACCTGGGGAGGGGGGTCTCCAATGAGCAGTTCTTC.

This chain links TRBV6-6 with TRBJ1-2, with 7 positions matching TRBD1. There are 13 residues in the CDR3. Losses at the gene ends were 6 bases for V and 7 bases for J; bases not matched to a gene: 8. Germline V gives CDR1 MNHNY, CDR2 SVGAGI (reference sequence). The CDR3 sequence: CASSLTGAGGYTF. The CDR3 DNA reads TGTGCCAGCAGCTTAACAGGGGCGGGTGGCTACACCTTC.

V gene TRBV2 combines with J gene TRBJ2-7; perhaps TRBD1 as D (6 bases). V was shortened by 6 bases and J by 6 bases, with 12 bases between the two germline ends. Germline values: CDR1 SNHLY, CDR2 FYNNEI. The CDR3 is made up of 12 amino acids. The CDR3 sequence: CASRDSMGEQYF. The CDR3 bases are TGTGCCAGCAGGGACAGTATGGGCGAGCAGTACTTC.

The rearrangement uses TRBV25-1 and TRBJ2-5; TRBD2 aligns across 8 bases. J gave up 5 bases and V 6 bases, and 5 bases lay outside the gene matches. The CDR3 loop spans 13 amino acids. The germline V gene encodes CDR1 MGHDK and CDR2 SYGVNS. CDR3: CASSGGARETQYF. The CDR3 DNA is TGTGCCAGCAGCGGGGGGGCCCGGGAGACCCAGTACTTC.

The CDR3 nucleotides are TGTGCCAGCATTTCCCTAGCCCATGAGCAGTTCTTC. Translated: CASISLAHEQFF. V and J are TRBV6-1 and TRBJ2-1; TRBD2 is a possible D gene (5 bases). Trimming left V 7 bases short and J 8 bases short, with 12 bases between. CDR1 and CDR2 from the germline V gene are MNHNS and SASEGT. This CDR3 has 12 amino acids.

The rearrangement links TRBV19 to TRBJ2-6, with 7 bases identical to TRBD1. Trimming took 2 bases from V and 3 from J; bases not matched to a gene: 4. Germline lookup yields CDR1 LNHDA and CDR2 SQIVND (reference sequence). The CDR3 is made up of 16 amino acids. In nucleotides, the CDR3 is TGTGCCAGTAGTATACAAGGGGGCAGTGGGGCCAACGTCCTGACTTTC. Translated, it gives CASSIQGGSGANVLTF. Using reference TRBV19 and TRBJ2-6 for the parts outside the CDR3, the full variable domain is DGGITQSPKYLFRKEGQNVTLSCEQNLNHDAMYWYRQDPGQGLRLIYYSQIVNDFQKGDIAEGYSVSREKKESFPLTVTSAQKNPTAFYLCASSIQGGSGANVLTFGAGSRLTVL.

V is TRBV10-3 and J is TRBJ2-1; TRBD1 matches at 10 bases. This CDR3 contains 16 residues. Germline V gives CDR1 ENHRY, CDR2 SYGVKD. With V trimmed by 0 bases and J by 1 base, 0 bases remained unmatched. The CDR3 nucleotides are TGTGCCATCAGTGAGTCGGGACAGGGGTCCTACAATGAGCAGTTCTTC. Its translation is CAISESGQGSYNEQFF.

This rearrangement joins TRBV5-8 to TRBJ2-1; D unclear. The V and J ends lost 2 bases and 5 bases respectively, with 5 bases between them. The CDR3 extends over 12 amino acids. In germline, CDR1 is SGHTS, CDR2 YDEGEE. The CDR3 DNA is TGTGCCAGCAGCTTCCAGCACAATGAGCAGTTCTTC. Translating it yields CASSFQHNEQFF.

This chain connects TRBV7-9 to TRBJ2-6, with 9 bases lining up with TRBD1. Per the germline V gene, CDR1 is SEHNR and CDR2 is FQNEAQ (reference sequence). This CDR3 is built from 18 residues. After removal of 4 bases from V and 1 base from J, the junction contained 8 bases not matched to a gene. The CDR3 sequence: CASSSDRDRASGANVLTF. The CDR3 DNA is TGTGCCAGCAGCTCCGACCGGGACAGGGCTTCTGGGGCCAACGTCCTGACTTTC. The full variable domain, its missing parts supplied by reference TRBV7-9 and TRBJ2-6, is DTGVSQNPRHKITKRGQNVTFRCDPISEHNRLYWYRQTLGQGPEFLTYFQNEAQLEKSRLLSDRFSAERPKGSFSTLEIQRTEQGDSAMYLCASSSDRDRASGANVLTFGAGSRLTVL.

V and J are TRBV6-6 and TRBJ1-6; D possibly corresponds to TRBD1 (6 bases). In germline, CDR1 is MNHNY, CDR2 SVGAGI (reference sequence). The CDR3 totals 15 residues. V lost 7 bases and J 4 bases, leaving 14 bases between the germline ends. The CDR3 protein is CASTPGEVYNSPLHF. The CDR3 DNA sequence: TGTGCCAGCACCCCAGGGGAGGTTTATAATTCACCCCTCCACTTT.

The chain is built from TRBV5-1 and TRBJ2-2; unclear D gene. The length of the CDR3 is 17 residues. Germline V lookup: CDR1 SGHRS, CDR2 YFSETQ. The germline V and J ends were trimmed by 1 base and 1 base, with 14 bases remaining between them. DNA for the CDR3: TGCGCCAGCAGCTTGTCCGTAACCCGTTTGAACACCGGGGAGCTGTTTTTT. Translating it yields CASSLSVTRLNTGELFF.